The clone carrying this T cell receptor (beta chain) appeared a single time. Trimming shortened V by 0 bases and J by 6 bases, and 12 bases separated the two germline ends. Germline values: CDR1 SGHRS, CDR2 YFSETQ. The CDR3 runs 15 residues. These data come from a study of cytomegalovirus exposure and HLA in healthy donors. Nominally healthy donors provided the samples, though records likely missed some immune exposures. Use of 60 Vbeta and 13 Jbeta primers characterized the PCR. Only in-frame clones appear in the TCRdb table, and some are missing; sequencing was by immunoSEQ multiplex PCR. The table lists tens of thousands of clones, approximately 80% of them singletons.

This clonotype originated in a man aged 30 to 45 in good health and CMV-seronegative. Sequenced sample: PBMCs. This sequence joins TRBV5-1 and TRBJ2-2, with D possibly matching TRBD1 (6 bases). The CDR3 sequence: CASSLADRSPGELFF. CDR3 in DNA: TGCGCCAGCAGCTTGGCGGACAGATCTCCCGGGGAGCTGTTTTTT.